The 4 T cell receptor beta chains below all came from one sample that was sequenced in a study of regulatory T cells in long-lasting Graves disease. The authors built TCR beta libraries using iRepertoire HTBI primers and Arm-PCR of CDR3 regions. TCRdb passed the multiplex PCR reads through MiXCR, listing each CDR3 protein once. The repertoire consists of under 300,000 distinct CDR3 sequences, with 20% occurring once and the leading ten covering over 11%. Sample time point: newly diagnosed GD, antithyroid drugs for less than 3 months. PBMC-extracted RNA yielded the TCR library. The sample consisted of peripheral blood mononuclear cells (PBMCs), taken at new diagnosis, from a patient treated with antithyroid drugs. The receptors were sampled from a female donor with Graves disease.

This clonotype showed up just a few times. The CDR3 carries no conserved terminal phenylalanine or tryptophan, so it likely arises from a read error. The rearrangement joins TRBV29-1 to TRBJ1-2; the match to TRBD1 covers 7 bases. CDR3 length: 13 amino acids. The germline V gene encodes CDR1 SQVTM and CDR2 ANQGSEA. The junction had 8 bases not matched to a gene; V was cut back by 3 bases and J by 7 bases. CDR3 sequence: CSVEATGVSGYTL. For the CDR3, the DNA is TGCAGCGTTGAGGCTACAGGGGTTAGTGGCTACACCCTC.

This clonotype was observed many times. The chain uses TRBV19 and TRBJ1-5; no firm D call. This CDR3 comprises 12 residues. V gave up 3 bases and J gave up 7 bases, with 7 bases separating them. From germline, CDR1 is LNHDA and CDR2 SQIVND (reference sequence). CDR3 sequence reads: CASSMDLQPQHF. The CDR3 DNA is TGTGCCAGTAGTATGGATTTACAGCCCCAGCATTTT.

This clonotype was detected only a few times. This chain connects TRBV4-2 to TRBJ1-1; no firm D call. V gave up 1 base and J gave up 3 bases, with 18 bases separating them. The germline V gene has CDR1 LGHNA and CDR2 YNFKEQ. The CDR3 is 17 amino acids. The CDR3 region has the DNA TGTGCCAGCAGCCAAGTTTCAGGCGTATATGGCGACACTGAAGCTTTCTTT. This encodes CASSQVSGVYGDTEAFF.

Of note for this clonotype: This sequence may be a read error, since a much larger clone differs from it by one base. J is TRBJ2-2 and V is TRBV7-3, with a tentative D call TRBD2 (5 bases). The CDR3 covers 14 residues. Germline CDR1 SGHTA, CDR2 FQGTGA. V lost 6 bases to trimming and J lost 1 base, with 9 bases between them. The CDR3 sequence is CASSRGENTGELFF. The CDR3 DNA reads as TGTGCCAGCAGTCGGGGAGAGAACACCGGGGAGCTGTTTTTT.